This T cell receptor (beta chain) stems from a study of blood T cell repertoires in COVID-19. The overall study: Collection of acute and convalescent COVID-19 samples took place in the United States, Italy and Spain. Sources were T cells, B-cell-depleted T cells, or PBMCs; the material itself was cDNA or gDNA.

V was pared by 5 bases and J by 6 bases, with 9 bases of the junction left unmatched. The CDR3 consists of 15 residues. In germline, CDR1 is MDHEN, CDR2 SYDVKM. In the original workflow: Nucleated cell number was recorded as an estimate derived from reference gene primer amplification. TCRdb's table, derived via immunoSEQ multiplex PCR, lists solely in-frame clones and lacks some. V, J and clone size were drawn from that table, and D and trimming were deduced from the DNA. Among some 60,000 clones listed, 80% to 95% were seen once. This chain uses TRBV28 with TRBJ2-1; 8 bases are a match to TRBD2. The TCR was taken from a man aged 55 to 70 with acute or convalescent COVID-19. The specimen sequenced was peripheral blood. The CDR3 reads CASSPSGSNLNEQFF. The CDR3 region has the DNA TGTGCCAGCAGTCCCAGCGGGAGCAATCTCAATGAGCAGTTCTTC.